The rows below give T cell receptor beta chains drawn from one sample of a study of T cells in Graves' hyperthyroidism and ophthalmopathy. TCRdb re-derived calls from the multiplex PCR reads in MiXCR, one entry per CDR3 protein. The sample includes about 270,000 distinct CDR3 sequences, 15% of them seen just once. Sequencing was performed on blood. These receptors were obtained from a woman between 45 and 60 years old with Graves' hyperthyroidism that later progressed to Graves' ophthalmopathy. The CDR3 runs from the conserved cysteine through the conserved F or W. The D gene is left open where the match is weak. Clone size is not always given. Where it is, it says once, few, many or a class for expanded clones.

>TRBV19|TRBJ2-7|TRBD1|.
TGTGCCAGTAGCCCTTCGGAGGTACACAGGGGCGAGCAGTACTTC
CASSPSEVHRGEQYF
>TRBV4-1|TRBJ2-5|TRBD1|.
TGCGCCAGCAGCCAAGGTGGCGGGACAGGAGAAGAGACCCAGTACTTC
CASSQGGGTGEETQYF
>TRBV13|TRBJ2-5|.|.
TGCGCCAGCAGCCGGGGGACAGTCCAAGAGACCCAGTACTTC
CASSRGTVQETQYF
>TRBV7-3|TRBJ2-7|.|few
TGTGCCAGCAGCCCTAGTGGGTACGTCGACGAGCAGTACTTC
CASSPSGYVDEQYF
>TRBV6-1|TRBJ2-1|.|many
TGTGCCAGCAGCACTCTAGCGTACTCCTACAATGAGCAGTTCTTC
CASSTLAYSYNEQFF
>TRBV28|TRBJ2-5|.|many
TGTGCCAGCAGCCGCAGCGGGCAGCAAGAGACCCAGTACTTC
CASSRSGQQETQYF
>TRBV29-1|TRBJ2-1|TRBD2|many
TGCAGCGCCTTACTAGCGGGAGCGTACAATGAGCAGTTCTTC
CSALLAGAYNEQFF
>TRBV28|TRBJ1-1|.|many
TGTGCCAGCACCGACAATTTGGGCACTGAAGCTTTCTTT
CASTDNLGTEAFF
>TRBV18|TRBJ2-2|TRBD1|many
TGTGCCAGCTCACCACCAGGGGGCCGAGGCACCGGGGAGCTGTTTTTT
CASSPPGGRGTGELFF
>TRBV5-1|TRBJ1-1|.|many
TGCGCCAGCAGCTCCCGGGACGGGGATGCGGAAGCTTTCTTT
CASSSRDGDAEAFF
>TRBV20-1|TRBJ1-2|.|many
TGCAGTGCTAGCCTGGGACACCTAGGCTATGGCTACACCTTC
CSASLGHLGYGYTF
>TRBV2|TRBJ2-5|.|many
TGTGCCAGCAGCGCGCAGACCCAGTACTTC
CASSAQTQYF
>TRBV29-1|TRBJ2-2|TRBD1|few
TGCAGCGTGGCCGGACAGGGGGCGATCACCGGGGAGCTGTTTTTT
CSVAGQGAITGELFF
>TRBV24-1|TRBJ2-1|TRBD2|many
TGTGCCACCAGTGATCCGGTACCCGACGGGAGGAGCTCCTACAATGAGCAGTTCTTC
CATSDPVPDGRSSYNEQFF
>TRBV20-1|TRBJ1-1|.|many
TGCAGTGCTAGAGATTTGGCGGGAGGCGATGAAGCTTTCTTT
CSARDLAGGDEAFF
>TRBV12-3/TRBV12-4|TRBJ1-4|TRBD1|.
TGTGCCAGCAGTTGGGGACAGGGAAACGAAAAACTGTTTTTT
CASSWGQGNEKLFF
>TRBV30|TRBJ1-1|.|.
TGTGCCTGGAGCGACACAGAGAACACTGAAGCTTTCTTT
CAWSDTENTEAFF
>TRBV6-5|TRBJ1-1|.|.
TGTGCCAGCAGTTACTCGGATAGGAGTGAAGCTTTCTTT
CASSYSDRSEAFF
>TRBV10-2|TRBJ2-1|.|many
TGCGCCAGCAGTGTCGAAGGCAGTGAGCAGTTCTTC
CASSVEGSEQFF
>TRBV6-1|TRBJ2-7|.|.
TGTGCCAGCAGACCCACAGGCATCTACGAGCAGTACTTC
CASRPTGIYEQYF
>TRBV9|TRBJ2-3|TRBD2|many
TGTGCCAGCAGCGTAGGACCCAGCGGGAGGGGTTGGCAAGATACGCAGTATTTT
CASSVGPSGRGWQDTQYF
>TRBV13|TRBJ1-2|TRBD1|many
TGTGCCAGCAGCTCATCAAGACAGGGGTATGGCTACACCTTC
CASSSSRQGYGYTF
>TRBV12-3/TRBV12-4|TRBJ2-3|.|many
TGTGCCAGCAGTTTGGCGTCTAGCACAGATACGCAGTATTTT
CASSLASSTDTQYF
>TRBV14|TRBJ2-7|.|few
TGTGCCAGCGCCGGCTCCTACGAGCAGTACTTC
CASAGSYEQYF
>TRBV27|TRBJ2-7|TRBD1|.
TGTGCCAGCAGTCTCAGAGGGGGCCCTACCTACGAGCAGTACTTC
CASSLRGGPTYEQYF
>TRBV27|TRBJ2-3|TRBD2|.
TGTGCCAGCAGCCCCCGAGGCGGACTAGCGGGAGGTAGAACAGATACGCAGTATTTT
CASSPRGGLAGGRTDTQYF
>TRBV6-1|TRBJ2-7|.|many
TGTGCCAGCAGTGAGCAACAGACTCGTGAGCAGTACTTC
CASSEQQTREQYF
>TRBV29-1|TRBJ2-2|TRBD1|few
TGCAGCGTTGTTCCCAGGGGGCACACCGGGGAGCTGTTTTTT
CSVVPRGHTGELFF
>TRBV18|TRBJ2-3|TRBD2|few
TGTGCCAGCTCACCACCTAGCGGGAGCCGAGATACGCAGTATTTT
CASSPPSGSRDTQYF
>TRBV18|TRBJ2-7|TRBD1|many
TGTGCCAGCTCACCGGACAGGGGGCAAGGCGAGCAGTACTTC
CASSPDRGQGEQYF
>TRBV20-1|TRBJ1-5|.|few
TGCAGTGCTAGAGGATCATGGGGGGGCAATCAGCCCCAGCATTTT
CSARGSWGGNQPQHF
>TRBV12-3/TRBV12-4|TRBJ2-3|TRBD2|many
TGTGCCAGCAGGATGACTAGCGGGAGGCTAGATACGCAGTATTTT
CASRMTSGRLDTQYF
>TRBV6-1|TRBJ2-3|.|few
TGTACCTATACAGATACGCAGTATTTT
CTYTDTQYF
>TRBV5-5|TRBJ1-6|.|many
TGTGCCAGCAGCGGACGACAGAGCTATAATTCACCCCTCCACTTT
CASSGRQSYNSPLHF
>TRBV5-1|TRBJ1-2|.|many
TGCGCCAGCAGCTTGGGCGGTGACTCGAGCTACACCTTC
CASSLGGDSSYTF
>TRBV5-6|TRBJ2-7|TRBD2|.
TGTGCCAGCAGCTTGGCCAGCGGGAGGGTCCGAGGCGAGCAGTACTTC
CASSLASGRVRGEQYF
>TRBV5-6|TRBJ2-1|.|.
TGTGCCAGCAGCGAAACCCGGGACTCTATCTACAATGAGCAGTTCTTC
CASSETRDSIYNEQFF
>TRBV9|TRBJ2-2|.|.
TGTGCCAGCAGCGTAGAGGCCAGATGGTCCGGGGAGCTGTTTTTT
CASSVEARWSGELFF
>TRBV7-9|TRBJ2-1|TRBD2|few
TGTGCCAGCAGCTTATTGGGGGGGATAGTTACAGGTGAGCAGTTCTTC
CASSLLGGIVTGEQFF
>TRBV2|TRBJ2-2|.|many
TGTGCCAGCAGTGAAGGTCAGGCCCCGAACACCGGGGAGCTGTTTTTT
CASSEGQAPNTGELFF
>TRBV6-2/TRBV6-3|TRBJ2-1|TRBD2|few
TGTGCCAGCAGTTTAAGCCCGACTAGCGGGTCTTTCAATGAGCAGTTCTTC
CASSLSPTSGSFNEQFF
>TRBV7-6|TRBJ2-1|TRBD2|many
TGTGCCAGCAGCTCCTTCGCGGCCAGCGGGAGCGGTAATGAGCAGTTCTTC
CASSSFAASGSGNEQFF
>TRBV19|TRBJ2-3|.|few
TGTGCCAGTAGTTCTGGGTCACGGGCAGATACGCAGTATTTT
CASSSGSRADTQYF
>TRBV5-1|TRBJ2-1|.|many
TGCGCCAGCAGCGTGGACTGGGGCAATGAGCAGTTCTTC
CASSVDWGNEQFF
>TRBV11-2|TRBJ2-5|.|.
TGCGCCAGCAGCCAAGCACAGACTCTTCAAGAGACCCAGTACTTC
CASSQAQTLQETQYF
>TRBV9|TRBJ2-7|.|.
TGTGCCAGCAGCGTAGGGGGGAGGGGACAGTCAAACTACGAGCAGTACTTC
CASSVGGRGQSNYEQYF
>TRBV28|TRBJ1-2|.|many
TGTGCCAGCACGCAGGGTTTAGGCTACACCTTC
CASTQGLGYTF
>TRBV6-1|TRBJ2-1|TRBD2|few
TGTGCCAGCAGGGGGACTAGCGGGGACCATGAGCAGTTCTTC
CASRGTSGDHEQFF
>TRBV7-9|TRBJ1-2|TRBD1|many
TGTGCCAGCAGCTTAGCGGACAGGCCCAACTATGGCTACACCTTC
CASSLADRPNYGYTF
>TRBV25-1|TRBJ2-7|.|many
TGTGCCAGCAGTGAGGGGGAGACACCTCCCTACGAGCAGTACTTC
CASSEGETPPYEQYF
>TRBV7-3|TRBJ2-1|TRBD2|many
TGTGCCAGCAGCTTCGGGAGGTCCAATGAGCAGTTCTTC
CASSFGRSNEQFF
>TRBV6-1|TRBJ2-6|TRBD1|.
TGTGCCAGCAGACAGGGGCTGGCTTCTGGGGCCAACGTCCTGACTTTC
CASRQGLASGANVLTF
>TRBV2|TRBJ2-2|TRBD2|.
TGTGCCAGCATACTAGCGGATTACGGGGAGCTGTTTTTT
CASILADYGELFF
>TRBV6-1|TRBJ2-6|.|.
TGTGTCAGTCAGGGGAAAAATGGGGCCAACGTCCTGACTTTC
CVSQGKNGANVLTF
>TRBV28|TRBJ2-4|.|many
TGTGCCAGCAGCACGATTACAGGGGGGGAGGACATTCAGTACTTC
CASSTITGGEDIQYF
>TRBV5-8|TRBJ1-1|.|many
TGTGCCAGCAGCCCGGTCCAAAACCCTATGAACACTGAAGCTTTCTTT
CASSPVQNPMNTEAFF
>TRBV10-1|TRBJ2-7|.|many
TGCGCCAGCAGTGGGGTCGGAACCTACGAGCAGTACTTC
CASSGVGTYEQYF